This passage covers 19 T cell receptor beta chains from one sample sequenced in a study of blood T cells in healthy people across ages. It was with a sample-barcoded 5' primer and a J-beta primer mix that a second PCR of about 6 to 12 cycles was run. TCRdb independently ran MiXCR on the 5' RACE reads; one entry per CDR3 protein. The sample includes approximately 800,000 distinct CDR3 sequences, roughly 25% of them seen just once. These data also featured in a second study, about T cells of mothers and their children.

The source material was blood. The receptors come from a boy between 10 and 17 years old in good health.

The chain joins TRBV21-1 to TRBJ2-5; the D call in the table, TRBD2, was not verified against the DNA. TRBV21-1 is tagged as a pseudogene. The CDR3 runs 15 residues. The CDR3 nucleotides read TGTGCCAGCAGACTCAGCTGGGCCCTTCAAGAGACCCAGTACTTC. Its translation: CASRLSWALQETQYF.

This chain links TRBV4-1 with TRBJ2-7; D not certain. The CDR3 extends over 18 amino acids. Germline CDR1 is MGHRA and CDR2 is YSYEKL. V was shortened by 0 bases and J by 2 bases, with 20 bases between the two germline ends. CDR3 protein: CASSQDVSRWQAAYEQYF. In DNA form, the CDR3 reads TGCGCCAGCAGCCAAGATGTCTCGCGTTGGCAGGCGGCCTACGAGCAGTACTTC.

This chain connects TRBV6-1 to TRBJ1-2; 7 bases agree with TRBD1. The CDR3 is made up of 13 amino acids. J was trimmed by 3 bases and V by 6 bases; bases with no gene match: 4. The V gene's germline CDR1 is MNHNS and CDR2 SASEGT. The CDR3 here is CASSNRGDYGYTF. DNA of the CDR3: TGTGCCAGCAGCAACAGGGGTGACTATGGCTACACCTTC.

The CDR3 protein is CASGSTPKEGLASYEQYF. In nucleotides, the CDR3 is TGTGCTAGTGGTTCGACCCCCAAAGAGGGACTAGCGAGTTACGAGCAGTACTTC. The chain recombines TRBV12-5 with TRBJ2-7; 10 bases map to TRBD2. CDR1 is LGHNT and CDR2 is FRNRAP in the germline V gene. The CDR3 extends over 18 amino acids. The V and J ends lost 4 bases and 4 bases, in that order; junction bases with no gene match: 16. Combining the CDR3 with reference TRBV12-5 and TRBJ2-7 gives the whole variable domain DARVTQTPRHKVTEMGQEVTMRCQPILGHNTVFWYRQTMMQGLELLAYFRNRAPLDDSGMPKDRFSAEMPDATLATLKIQPSEPRDSAVYFCASGSTPKEGLASYEQYFGPGTRLTVT.

The chain recombines TRBV20-1 with TRBJ2-5, with 11 bases fitting TRBD2. The end of the DNA fits TRBJ2-1 better, so the J call may be wrong. The CDR3 runs to 14 residues. The germline V gene encodes CDR1 DFQATT and CDR2 SNEGSKA (reference sequence). Here the CDR3 reads CSAFLAGGGNEQFF. The CDR3 DNA reads as TGCAGTGCTTTTTTAGCGGGGGGGGGCAATGAGCAGTTCTTC.

This clonotype was observed a handful of times. J is TRBJ2-1 and V is TRBV29-1; D not certain. V was trimmed by 3 bases and J by 0 bases, leaving 9 bases between them. In germline, CDR1 is SQVTM, CDR2 ANQGSEA. The CDR3 has 14 amino acids. CDR3 sequence reads: CSVEAFSSYNEQFF. CDR3 sequence (DNA): TGCAGCGTTGAGGCGTTCAGCTCCTACAATGAGCAGTTCTTC.

This clonotype has just a few counts. The V and J genes are TRBV3-1 and TRBJ2-6; D remains ambiguous. The CDR3 runs 16 residues. From germline, CDR1 is LGHDT and CDR2 YNNKEL (reference sequence). The V gene lost 5 bases and the J gene lost 3 bases, with 14 bases spanning the gap. The CDR3 loop is CASSEARGYGANVLTF. DNA for the CDR3: TGTGCCAGCAGCGAAGCTCGTGGCTATGGGGCCAACGTCCTGACTTTC.

This clonotype was counted a few times. The chain recombines TRBV28 with TRBJ2-5; 8 bases are shared with TRBD1. TRBJ2-7 explains the end of the DNA better; the J call may be wrong. In germline, CDR1 is MDHEN, CDR2 SYDVKM. This CDR3 is built from 16 residues. CDR3 coding DNA: TGTGCCAGCAGTTCCTTCCGGGACAGGCATACCTACGAGCAGTACTTC. It encodes CASSSFRDRHTYEQYF.

The CDR3 sequence is CATRRQGSFLGYTF. The CDR3 bases are TGTGCCACCAGGAGACAGGGCTCTTTCCTTGGCTACACCTTC. V usage is TRBV15 and J usage is TRBJ1-2; 7 bases fit TRBD1. The ends lost 6 bases at V and 7 bases at J; junction bases unmatched: 11. This CDR3 has 14 residues. CDR1 is LNHNV, CDR2 YYDKDF, per germline (reference sequence).

This clonotype occurred a few times. This chain joins TRBV5-1 and TRBJ2-3; the D is unclear. The CDR3 runs 13 residues. Trimming pared 3 bases from V and 8 bases from J, leaving 13 bases between. Per the germline V gene, CDR1 is SGHRS and CDR2 is YFSETQ. CDR3 residues: CASSSPKTITQYF. The CDR3 nucleotides read TGCGCCAGCAGCTCACCTAAGACAATTACGCAGTATTTT.

The chain uses TRBV24-1 and TRBJ2-1; 8 bases fit TRBD1. The ends lost 2 bases at V and 7 bases at J; junction bases unmatched: 0. The germline V gene encodes CDR1 KGHDR and CDR2 SFDVKD. The CDR3 is 13 amino acids. The CDR3 region is CATSDWTGNEQFF. As DNA, the CDR3 is TGTGCCACCAGTGATTGGACAGGGAATGAGCAGTTCTTC.

The J gene is TRBJ1-6, the V gene TRBV12-3 or TRBV12-4, with 9 bases identical to TRBD1. V trimming: 6 bases; J trimming: 12 bases; junction bases outside the gene matches: 9. The CDR3 length is 14 residues. The CDR3 DNA follows: TGTGCCAGCAGCCCACAGGGGGCAGGATTACCCCTCCACTTT. Residues: CASSPQGAGLPLHF.

DNA for the CDR3: TGCAGTGCTAGAATTGGGTCGGGGGACGAGCAGTACTTC. Translation: CSARIGSGDEQYF. This chain uses TRBV20-1 with TRBJ2-7, with D tentatively TRBD2 (6 bases). In germline, CDR1 is DFQATT, CDR2 SNEGSKA (reference sequence). CDR3 length: 13 residues. V dropped 2 bases and J dropped 5 bases, with 13 bases sitting between them.

This clonotype was seen only a few times. V and J are TRBV3-1 and TRBJ1-2, with a possible D match to TRBD1 (6 bases). Germline loops: CDR1 LGHDT, CDR2 YNNKEL (reference sequence). The CDR3 is 14 residues long. V was trimmed by 1 base and J by 2 bases, leaving 8 bases between them. The CDR3 sequence: CASSQGGLNYGYTF. The CDR3 DNA follows: TGTGCCAGCAGCCAAGGGGGGCTGAACTATGGCTACACCTTC.

The V call is TRBV28, the J call TRBJ2-2; D is possibly TRBD1 or TRBD2 (5 bases each). Deletions cut 5 bases from V and 6 bases from J, with 22 bases between. CDR3 length: 17 amino acids. Germline CDR1 is MDHEN and CDR2 is SYDVKM. The chain's CDR3 is CASSRGTNRDHPGELFF. The CDR3 bases are TGTGCCAGCAGTCGCGGAACTAACCGGGACCATCCCGGGGAGCTGTTTTTT.

This chain connects TRBV20-1 to TRBJ2-7; possibly TRBD2 for D (6 bases). Trimming took 3 bases from V and 0 from J, leaving 21 bases between them. The CDR3 consists of 17 residues. Germline CDR1 DFQATT, CDR2 SNEGSKA (reference sequence). CDR3 nucleotide sequence: TGCAGTGCTAGCGGAGGTGAGGGACTCTCCAGCTCCTACGAGCAGTACTTC. This codes for CSASGGEGLSSSYEQYF.

This rearrangement joins TRBV5-1 to TRBJ1-6; 7 nucleotides line up with TRBD1. CDR3 size: 13 residues. Germline CDR1 is SGHRS and CDR2 is YFSETQ. V lost 3 bases and J lost 10; bases outside the gene matches: 4. CDR3 nucleotides: TGCGCCAGCAGCTCCCGGACAGGATCACCCCTCCACTTT. This gives the protein CASSSRTGSPLHF.

The chain employs TRBV12-3 or TRBV12-4 and TRBJ2-5, with TRBD2 matching over 12 bases. The V segment lost 3 bases and the J segment 4 bases; nucleotides outside the gene matches: 6. CDR3 length: 16 amino acids. The CDR3, as DNA: TGTGCCAGCAGTTTCCTACTAGCGGGGGGCCGAGAGACCCAGTACTTC. This sequence encodes CASSFLLAGGRETQYF.

The V and J genes are TRBV20-1 and TRBJ1-2; D call uncertain. The ends were cut back, 6 bases at V and 4 bases at J, with 18 bases in the middle. Germline CDR1 reads DFQATT; CDR2 reads SNEGSKA (reference sequence). The CDR3 is made up of 14 amino acids. The CDR3 region is CSANNPEEGYGYTF. CDR3 in DNA: TGCAGTGCCAACAACCCGGAGGAGGGCTATGGCTACACCTTC.